This T cell receptor beta chain originates from a study of cytomegalovirus exposure and HLA in healthy donors. 13 Jbeta primers and 60 Vbeta primers were used for the PCR. Source study methods: About 83 million unique TCR beta chains, 9.5 million to 14 million shared, were counted in a later analysis. Data came from immunoSEQ multiplex PCR; TCRdb stores just in-frame clones and leaves some out. V and J calls and clone size come straight from that table; D and trimming were deduced from the DNA. The data show 150,000 to 200,000 clones, around 78% seen once. Healthy bone marrow donors made up the donors. In the case of this clone: Its specificity is not known.

Study observations and caveats: Sequencing depth across donors, presence/absence analyses assumed, was roughly uniform. Some TCR beta chains (more than 150 of them) were listed as cytomegalovirus-associated.

This clonotype was obtained from a young man in good health and CMV-seronegative. The sample comprised PBMCs.

The CDR3 DNA reads TGTGCCAGCAGCTTTGCGGGATCTGGAAACACCATATATTTT. As protein: CASSFAGSGNTIYF. V and J are TRBV5-5 and TRBJ1-3; D gene unclear. This CDR3 has 14 residues. The ends were cut back, 2 bases at V and 1 base at J, with 7 bases in the middle. From germline, CDR1 is SGHKS and CDR2 YYEKEE (reference sequence).